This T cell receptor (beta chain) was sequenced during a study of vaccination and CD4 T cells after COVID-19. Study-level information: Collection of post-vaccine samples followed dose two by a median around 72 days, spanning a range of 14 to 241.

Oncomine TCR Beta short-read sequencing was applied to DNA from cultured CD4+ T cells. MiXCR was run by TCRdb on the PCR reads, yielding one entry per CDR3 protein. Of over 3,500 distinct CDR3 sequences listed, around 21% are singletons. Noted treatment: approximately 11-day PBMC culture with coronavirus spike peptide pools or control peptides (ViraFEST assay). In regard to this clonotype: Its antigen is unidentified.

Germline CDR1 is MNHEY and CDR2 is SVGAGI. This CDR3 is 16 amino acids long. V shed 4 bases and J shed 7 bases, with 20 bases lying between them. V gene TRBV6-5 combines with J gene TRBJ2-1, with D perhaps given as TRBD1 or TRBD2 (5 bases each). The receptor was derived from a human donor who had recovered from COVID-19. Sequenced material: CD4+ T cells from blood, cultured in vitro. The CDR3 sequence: CASSSATTQDKNEQFF. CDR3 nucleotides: TGTGCCAGCAGTTCCGCGACTACTCAGGACAAGAATGAGCAGTTCTTC.